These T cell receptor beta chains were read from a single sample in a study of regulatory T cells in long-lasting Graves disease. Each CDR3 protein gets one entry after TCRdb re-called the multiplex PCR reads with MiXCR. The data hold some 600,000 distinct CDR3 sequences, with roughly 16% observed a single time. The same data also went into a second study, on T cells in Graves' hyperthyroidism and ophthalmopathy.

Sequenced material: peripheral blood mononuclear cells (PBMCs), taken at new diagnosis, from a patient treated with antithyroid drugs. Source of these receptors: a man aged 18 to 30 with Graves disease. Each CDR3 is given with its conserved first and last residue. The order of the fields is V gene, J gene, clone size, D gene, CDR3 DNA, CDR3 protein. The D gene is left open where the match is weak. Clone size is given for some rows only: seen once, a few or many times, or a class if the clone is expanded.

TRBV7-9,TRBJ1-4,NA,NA,TGTGCCAGCAGTCAAGGGGAGGTCGGAACTAATGAAAAACTGTTTTTT,CASSQGEVGTNEKLFF
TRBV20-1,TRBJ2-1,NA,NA,TGCAGTGCTAAAGTCGTTATAGCTGGCAATGAGCAGTTCTTC,CSAKVVIAGNEQFF
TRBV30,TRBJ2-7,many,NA,TGTGCCTGGAGTCCAGGGTACGGATCCTACGAGCAGTACTTC,CAWSPGYGSYEQYF
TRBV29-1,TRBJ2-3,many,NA,TGCAGCGTTGTGCTCGGAGATACGCAGTATTTT,CSVVLGDTQYF
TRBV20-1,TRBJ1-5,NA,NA,TGCAGTGCCGACACGCTCGAGGAATATGGCAATCAGCCCCAGCATTTT,CSADTLEEYGNQPQHF
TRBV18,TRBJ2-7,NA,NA,TGTGCCAGCTCACCACCGGCGAACCGATACGAGCAGTACTTC,CASSPPANRYEQYF
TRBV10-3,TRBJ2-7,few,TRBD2,TGTGCCATCAGTGAAGGACTAGCGGGGGAGCGGTACTTC,CAISEGLAGERYF
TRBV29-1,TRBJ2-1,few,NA,TGCAGCGTTGCCCTTCGGTCGGTCACCTACAATGAGCAGTTCTTC,CSVALRSVTYNEQFF
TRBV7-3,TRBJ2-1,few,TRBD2,TGTGCCAGCAGCTCAACCGGGACTAGCCCAATTAATGAGCAGTTCTTC,CASSSTGTSPINEQFF
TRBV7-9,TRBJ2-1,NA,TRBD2,TGTGCCAGCAGCCGGACGCTAGCGGGAGGGCCTACTAAGACCCCCCCCTACAATGAGCAGTTCTTC,CASSRTLAGGPTKTPPYNEQFF
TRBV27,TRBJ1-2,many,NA,TGTGCCAGCAGTTTAGCAGGTTCCTATGGCTACACCTTC,CASSLAGSYGYTF
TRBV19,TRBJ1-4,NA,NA,TGTGCCAGTAGTATTCGGGGGGCAAGTGAAAAACTGTTTTTT,CASSIRGASEKLFF
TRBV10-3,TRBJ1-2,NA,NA,TGTGCCACCTGGTTGGGGGGCAGCTATGGCTACACCTTC,CATWLGGSYGYTF
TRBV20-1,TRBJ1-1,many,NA,TGCAGTGCCAGACCCTCGTCCAGGAACACTGAAGCTTTCTTT,CSARPSSRNTEAFF
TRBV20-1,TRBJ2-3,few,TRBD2,TGCAGTGCTGCTGGACTAGCGGGAGACGTAACAGATACGCAGTATTTT,CSAAGLAGDVTDTQYF
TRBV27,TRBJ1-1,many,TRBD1,TGTGCCAGCAGGGACAGGGGGGGCACTGAAGCTTTCTTT,CASRDRGGTEAFF
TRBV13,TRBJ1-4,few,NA,TGTGCCAGCAGCTTAGTTGTCCCAACTAATGAAAAACTGTTTTTT,CASSLVVPTNEKLFF
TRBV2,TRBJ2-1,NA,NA,TGTGCCACATCCGCCGCCCAGGTATTGAAGCAGTTCTTC,CATSAAQVLKQFF
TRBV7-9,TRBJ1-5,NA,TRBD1,TGTGCCAGCAGCCCGACGACAGGGGCAAATCAGCCCCAGCATTTT,CASSPTTGANQPQHF
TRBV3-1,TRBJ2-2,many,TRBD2,TGTGCCAGCAGCCCGGCGCGGGGGGACACCGGGGAGCTGTTTTTT,CASSPARGDTGELFF
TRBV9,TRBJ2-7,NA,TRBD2,TGTGCCAGCAGCCCGGGGACTAGCGGGCCGGGGGTTACCTACGAGCAGTACTTC,CASSPGTSGPGVTYEQYF
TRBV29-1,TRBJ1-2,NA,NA,TGCAGCGTTGAAGAATTTGATGATTTGAGAACCTATGGCTACACCTTC,CSVEEFDDLRTYGYTF
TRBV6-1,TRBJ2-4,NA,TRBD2,TGTGCCAGCAGTCGAAGCCGGGACTACGCAAACATTCAGTACTTC,CASSRSRDYANIQYF
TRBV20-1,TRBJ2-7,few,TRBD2,TGCAGTGCTAGAGATCCTCTAGCGGGAGTGCTTCAGGGCTACGAGCAGTACTTC,CSARDPLAGVLQGYEQYF
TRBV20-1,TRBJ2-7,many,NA,TGCAGTGTTCCCCAAGGCAGGGGTAACTACGAGCAGTACTTC,CSVPQGRGNYEQYF
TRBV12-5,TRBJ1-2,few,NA,TGTGCTAGTGGTTTATCGGATCCTTGGGGCTACACCTTC,CASGLSDPWGYTF
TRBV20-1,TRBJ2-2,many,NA,TGCAGTGCTAGAGATCTCTCCGTTCCGAGACTAGTTCTCGGGGAGCTGTTTTTT,CSARDLSVPRLVLGELFF
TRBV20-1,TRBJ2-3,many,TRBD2,TGCAGTGCTAGAGTCGGGAGGGCACGCACAGATACGCAGTATTTT,CSARVGRARTDTQYF
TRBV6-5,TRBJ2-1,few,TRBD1,TGTGCCAGCAGTTACTCGGGGACAGGGAACTATGAGCAGTTCTTC,CASSYSGTGNYEQFF
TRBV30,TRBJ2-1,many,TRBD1,TGTGCCTGGAGTCTCGGACAGGGGGCGTTCAATGAGCAGTTCTTC,CAWSLGQGAFNEQFF
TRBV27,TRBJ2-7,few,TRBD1,TGTGCCAGCAAGCACGGGACAGGGTATAACGAGCAGTACTTC,CASKHGTGYNEQYF
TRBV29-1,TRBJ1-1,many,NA,TGCAGCGTCCCCAGGGAGGCTGAAGCTTTCTTT,CSVPREAEAFF
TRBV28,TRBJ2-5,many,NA,TGTGCCAGCATAGCCGGGGAGACCCAGTACTTC,CASIAGETQYF
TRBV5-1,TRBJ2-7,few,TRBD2,TGCGCCAGCAGCGGACTAGCGGGAGTATCCGAGCAGTACTTC,CASSGLAGVSEQYF
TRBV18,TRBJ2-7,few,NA,TGTGCCAGCGGACGGGATGGGAACTCCTACGAGCAGTACTTC,CASGRDGNSYEQYF
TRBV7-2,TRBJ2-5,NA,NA,TGTGCCAGCACCCTAAGATTATGGGAGACCCAGTACTTC,CASTLRLWETQYF
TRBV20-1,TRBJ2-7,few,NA,TGCAGTGCTAGAGATTTGTCCGAGCAGTACTTC,CSARDLSEQYF
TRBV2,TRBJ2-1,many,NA,TGTGCCAGCAGTGAAGCGGGAGGTACCTACAATGAGCAGTTCTTC,CASSEAGGTYNEQFF
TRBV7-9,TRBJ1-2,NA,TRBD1,TGTGCCAGCAGCCTCCACAGGGGGGGGAACTATGGCTACACCTTC,CASSLHRGGNYGYTF
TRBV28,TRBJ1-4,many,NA,TGTGCCAGCAGTTTCAGTAGGCGACCTAATGAAAAACTGTTTTTT,CASSFSRRPNEKLFF
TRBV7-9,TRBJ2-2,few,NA,TGTGCCAGCAGCTCTCGACAGGAGCTGAGTACCGGGGAGCTGTTTTTT,CASSSRQELSTGELFF
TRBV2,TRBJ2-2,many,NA,TGTGCCAGTTTACAGGGACGCGCGAACACCGGGGAGCTGTTTTTT,CASLQGRANTGELFF
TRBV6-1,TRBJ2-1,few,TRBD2,TGTGCCAGCAGCATCGGACTAGCGGGAGTACATGAGCAGTTCTTC,CASSIGLAGVHEQFF
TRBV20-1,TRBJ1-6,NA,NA,TGCAGTGCCCGAGGGGCAGGGCTTCGGAATTCACCCCTCCACTTT,CSARGAGLRNSPLHF
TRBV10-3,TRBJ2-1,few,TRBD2,TGTGCCAACCCCTTTGGGCGGGAGGGCCTCTACAATGAGCAGTTCTTC,CANPFGREGLYNEQFF
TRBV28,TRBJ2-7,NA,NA,TGTGCCAGCAGTCTCTCCGGGGAACCCGAGCAGTACTTC,CASSLSGEPEQYF
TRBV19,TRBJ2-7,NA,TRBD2,TGTGCCAGTAGTCTGACTAGCGGGAGTTTGTACGAGCAGTACTTC,CASSLTSGSLYEQYF
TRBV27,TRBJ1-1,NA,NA,TGTGCCAGCAGTTTACGCAGGGTGGCCACTGAAGCTTTCTTT,CASSLRRVATEAFF
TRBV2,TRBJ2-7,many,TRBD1,TGTGCCAGCCGAGATTTAGGGACAGGGGATAACGAGCAGTACTTC,CASRDLGTGDNEQYF
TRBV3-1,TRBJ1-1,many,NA,TGTGCCATCGGGGGGGCTGGGACTGAAGCTTTCTTT,CAIGGAGTEAFF
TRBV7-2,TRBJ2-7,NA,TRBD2,TGTGCCAGCAGCCCCGATGGGGAGGGGGAGCAGTACTTC,CASSPDGEGEQYF
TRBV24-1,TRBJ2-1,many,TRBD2,TGTGCCACCAGTGATTCCTCAATGAGCGGGAGGGCTTATGAGCAGTTCTTC,CATSDSSMSGRAYEQFF
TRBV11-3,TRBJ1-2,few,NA,TGTGCCAGCAGCCGGACAGCGGGAGATGGCTACACCTTC,CASSRTAGDGYTF
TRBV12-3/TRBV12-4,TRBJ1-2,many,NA,TGTGCCAGCAGTTTATCGTCCAGTCTTGGCTACACCTTC,CASSLSSSLGYTF
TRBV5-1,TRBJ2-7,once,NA,TGCGCCAGCAGCTTGAATGGGCAGGCCTCCTACGAGCAGTACTTC,CASSLNGQASYEQYF
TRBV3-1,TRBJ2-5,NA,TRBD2,TGTGCCAGCAGTTATAGCGGGAGAACCCAAGAGACCCAGTACTTC,CASSYSGRTQETQYF
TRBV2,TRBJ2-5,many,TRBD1,TGTGCCAGCAGTGGGCTACAGGGGGCTCGGGAGACCCAGTACTTC,CASSGLQGARETQYF
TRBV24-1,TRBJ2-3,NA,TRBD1,TGTGCCACCAGTGATGAACAGGGGAATAGAGATACGCAGTATTTT,CATSDEQGNRDTQYF
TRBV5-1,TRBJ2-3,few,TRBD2,TGCGCCAGCAGCTTGGGCGAAGCGGGAGGGTCGCAGTATTTT,CASSLGEAGGSQYF